These T cell receptor beta chains were read from a single sample in a study of response to subunit inactivated influenza vaccine. TCRdb redid the calling of the RT-PCR reads with MiXCR, one entry per CDR3 protein. The table lists about 540,000 distinct CDR3 sequences, 20% to 25% of them singletons. These data also formed part of another study, on T cells expressing NK-cell markers.

The material was CD4+ T cells sorted from PBMCs, obtained 11 to 12 days after vaccination. Receptor source: a man in his fifties or sixties who received an inactivated influenza vaccine. The CDR3 runs from the conserved cysteine through the conserved F or W. D genes are given only for firm matches. Rows give clone size only sometimes, using once, few, many, or a class for an expanded clone.

-	-	TRBV7-2	TRBJ2-1	CASSLTFRYEQFF	TGTGCCAGCAGCTTAACTTTTCGGTATGAGCAGTTCTTC
-	-	TRBV20-1	TRBJ2-7	CSARGGIFYEQYF	TGCAGTGCTAGAGGAGGAATTTTCTACGAGCAGTACTTC
-	few	TRBV10-3	TRBJ2-1	CAISELPSSYNEQFF	TGTGCCATCAGTGAGCTTCCGAGCTCCTACAATGAGCAGTTCTTC
-	-	TRBV12-3/TRBV12-4	TRBJ2-7	CASSFQGATQYF	TGTGCCAGCAGTTTCCAGGGTGCGACACAGTACTTC
TRBD2	-	TRBV5-1	TRBJ2-7	CASSSHSGGTYEQYF	TGCGCCAGCAGCTCTCATAGCGGGGGAACGTACGAGCAGTACTTC
-	-	TRBV7-2	TRBJ2-1	CASSSSSSGGHEQFF	TGTGCCAGCAGCTCTTCCTCCTCGGGTGGCCATGAGCAGTTCTTC
-	-	TRBV15	TRBJ1-5	CATSREDRMGPQHF	TGTGCCACCAGCAGAGAGGACAGAATGGGGCCCCAGCATTTT
-	many	TRBV11-2	TRBJ1-1	CASSLVGDRKKQAFF	TGTGCCAGCAGCTTAGTAGGAGACAGGAAAAAGCAAGCTTTCTTT
-	few	TRBV7-9	TRBJ1-5	CASSLGEMGPQHF	TGTGCCAGCAGCTTAGGGGAAATGGGGCCCCAGCATTTT
-	few	TRBV5-1	TRBJ2-1	CASSLEGGSSYNEQFF	TGCGCCAGCAGCTTGGAGGGCGGCAGCTCCTACAATGAGCAGTTCTTC
-	-	TRBV29-1	TRBJ1-1	CSAAPGMNTEAFF	TGCAGCGCCGCTCCGGGGATGAACACTGAAGCTTTCTTT
-	-	TRBV20-1	TRBJ1-5	CSARDRSHSNQPQHF	TGCAGTGCTAGAGATAGGAGTCATAGCAATCAGCCCCAGCATTTT
-	-	TRBV4-3	TRBJ2-2	CASSQESTVNFGELFF	TGCGCCAGCAGCCAAGAGTCTACAGTCAATTTCGGGGAGCTGTTTTTT
TRBD2	few	TRBV3-1	TRBJ2-5	CASSRMGGISGRETQYF	TGTGCCAGCAGCCGCATGGGGGGGATATCAGGCCGGGAGACCCAGTACTTC
TRBD2	-	TRBV29-1	TRBJ2-5	CSVGLAGGETQYF	TGCAGCGTTGGACTAGCGGGAGGAGAGACCCAGTACTTC
-	-	TRBV18	TRBJ2-7	CASSMDTTSYEQYF	TGTGCCAGCTCAATGGACACAACCTCCTACGAGCAGTACTTC
-	few	TRBV4-3	TRBJ1-5	CASSQDFAGPGPQHF	TGCGCCAGCAGCCAAGATTTCGCAGGTCCGGGGCCCCAGCATTTT
-	-	TRBV18	TRBJ1-4	CASSPDGATNEKLFF	TGTGCCAGCTCACCTGACGGGGCAACTAATGAAAAACTGTTTTTT
TRBD1	-	TRBV5-1	TRBJ1-6	CASSLAGQMSPLHF	TGCGCCAGCAGCTTGGCGGGACAGATGTCACCCCTCCACTTT
TRBD2	-	TRBV12-3/TRBV12-4	TRBJ2-4	CASRRDSSGSGNIQYF	TGTGCCAGCAGACGTGACTCTAGCGGGAGTGGAAACATTCAGTACTTC
TRBD1	-	TRBV20-1	TRBJ1-1	CSADRDTEAFF	TGCAGTGCGGACAGGGACACTGAAGCTTTCTTT
TRBD2	many	TRBV7-2	TRBJ2-1	CASSSPGTNYNEQFF	TGTGCCAGCAGCTCCCCCGGGACTAACTACAATGAGCAGTTCTTC
-	few	TRBV20-1	TRBJ2-2	CSARRGDTGELFF	TGCAGTGCTAGGAGAGGGGACACCGGGGAGCTGTTTTTT
-	few	TRBV10-3	TRBJ2-6	CAISEGTGSGANVLTF	TGTGCCATCAGTGAGGGAACAGGGTCTGGGGCCAACGTCCTGACTTTC
TRBD2	few	TRBV20-1	TRBJ2-3	CSARDLREGGWADTQYF	TGCAGTGCTAGAGATCTGCGGGAGGGAGGTTGGGCAGATACGCAGTATTTT
TRBD2	few	TRBV2	TRBJ2-5	CASSKGAGVEETQYF	TGTGCCAGCAGTAAAGGAGCGGGAGTGGAGGAGACCCAGTACTTC
TRBD1	-	TRBV7-8	TRBJ2-4	CASSLLGQVGVMDIQYF	TGTGCCAGCAGCTTACTCGGACAGGTGGGCGTCATGGACATTCAGTACTTC
-	-	TRBV30	TRBJ1-5	CAWSARGLGPQHF	TGTGCCTGGAGCGCCAGGGGTTTAGGGCCCCAGCATTTT
-	-	TRBV21-1	TRBJ2-2	CASSGRDSKNTGELFF	TGTGCCAGCAGCGGCCGGGACTCGAAGAACACCGGGGAGCTGTTTTTT
TRBD1	-	TRBV20-1	TRBJ1-2	CSARDLSGTGDGYTF	TGCAGTGCTAGAGATCTCTCCGGGACAGGGGACGGCTACACCTTC
TRBD1	many	TRBV5-1	TRBJ2-2	CASSSGQVNTGELFF	TGCGCCAGCAGCTCGGGACAGGTCAACACCGGGGAGCTGTTTTTT
-	few	TRBV15	TRBJ2-1	CATSSRRPSYNEQFF	TGTGCCACCAGCAGCAGGCGGCCCTCCTACAATGAGCAGTTCTTC
TRBD1	few	TRBV29-1	TRBJ2-7	CSVGHRDRVHEQYF	TGCAGCGTTGGCCACCGGGACAGGGTCCACGAGCAGTACTTC
TRBD2	-	TRBV7-2	TRBJ2-1	CASSLERGWNEQFF	TGTGCCAGCAGCTTAGAGCGGGGCTGGAATGAGCAGTTCTTC
TRBD1	-	TRBV5-4	TRBJ2-3	CASSHLTGVRTDTQYF	TGTGCCAGCAGCCACTTGACAGGGGTGCGCACAGATACGCAGTATTTT
-	-	TRBV12-3/TRBV12-4	TRBJ2-7	CASSLAGLDSHEQYF	TGTGCCAGCAGTTTAGCCGGTCTGGATTCGCACGAGCAGTACTTC
TRBD1	-	TRBV10-2	TRBJ1-1	CASSYRGLDTEAFF	TGCGCCAGCAGTTACAGGGGATTGGACACTGAAGCTTTCTTT
-	few	TRBV4-1	TRBJ2-3	CASSHSPLWETTDTQYF	TGCGCCAGCAGCCATTCGCCCCTCTGGGAAACCACAGATACGCAGTATTTT
-	few	TRBV15	TRBJ2-7	CATSRARSPRDEQYF	TGTGCCACCAGCAGAGCCCGGAGCCCGCGGGACGAGCAGTACTTC
-	few	TRBV4-2	TRBJ2-3	CASSQQVIRRGAAPDTQYF	TGTGCCAGCAGCCAACAGGTCATACGGAGGGGGGCCGCCCCAGATACGCAGTATTTT
-	-	TRBV20-1	TRBJ1-5	CSATRTVDNQPQHF	TGCAGTGCTACCCGGACAGTTGACAATCAGCCCCAGCATTTT
TRBD1	few	TRBV10-3	TRBJ2-5	CAISERGTGGRETQYF	TGTGCCATCAGTGAACGGGGGACAGGGGGCAGGGAGACCCAGTACTTC
TRBD2	few	TRBV4-3	TRBJ2-3	CASSQEYSGGGVTQYF	TGCGCCAGCAGCCAAGAGTATAGCGGGGGAGGTGTTACGCAGTATTTT
-	-	TRBV6-5	TRBJ2-4	CASSYNIRGNNIQYF	TGTGCCAGCAGTTATAATATCAGGGGTAATAACATTCAGTACTTC